This T cell receptor beta chain was found in a study of vaccination and CD4 T cells after COVID-19. Across the study: Researchers treated control cultures with a CEFX pool, an HIV-1 Nef pool, or no peptide.

As for this clonotype: Its target is not known.

As for treatment: roughly 11-day PBMC culture with coronavirus spike peptide pools or control peptides (ViraFEST assay). Culture proceeded for approximately eleven days, and CD4+ T cells were then isolated by negative selection. V dropped 0 bases and J dropped 6 bases, with 3 bases sitting between them. CDR3 length equals 12 residues. Germline V gene sequence: CDR1 SGDLS, CDR2 YYNGEE. With the Oncomine TCR Beta short-read assay, DNA from cultured CD4+ T cells was sequenced. TCRdb re-derived calls from the PCR reads in MiXCR, one entry per CDR3 protein. The table lists 15,000 to 20,000 distinct CDR3 sequences, around two fifths of them singletons, with under 8% in the top ten.

This rearrangement joins TRBV9 to TRBJ2-2; no clear D. This clonotype was obtained from a human donor who had recovered from COVID-19. The starting material was CD4+ T cells from blood, cultured in vitro, obtained after SARS-CoV-2 vaccination. CDR3 in amino acids: CASSVVAGELFF. CDR3 in DNA: TGTGCCAGCAGCGTAGTGGCCGGGGAGCTGTTTTTT.